The following is a T cell receptor (beta chain) sequence with its context. The CDR3 totals 13 residues. V lost 5 bases and J lost 5; bases outside the gene matches: 5. The germline V gene encodes CDR1 GTSNPN and CDR2 SVGIG (reference sequence). The data were taken from a study of shared clonotypes between healthy human individuals. Assay used: immunoSEQ multiplex PCR; TCRdb lists only in-frame clones, some missing. The sample yields roughly 2.5 million clones, around 94% seen once. The sequence was collected from a man between 18 and 29 years old in good health. Sequenced: naive CD4+ T cells sorted from blood. The subset here: CD45RA+ positively selected. The chain links TRBV30 to TRBJ1-5; 8 nucleotides match TRBD1. CDR3 sequence reads: CAWGGQGDQPQHF. The CDR3 DNA reads as TGTGCCTGGGGTGGACAGGGCGATCAGCCCCAGCATTTT.